A single sample gave rise to the 27 T cell receptor beta chains below, sequenced in a study of T cell changes during pregnancy in multiple sclerosis. Sequencing was performed with immunoSEQ multiplex PCR; in TCRdb, only in-frame clones are kept and a portion is missing. The repertoire holds around 60,000 clones, with around 96% as singletons. The material sequenced was CD8+ T cells from peripheral blood mononuclear cells, taken after pregnancy. These receptors came from a female donor with multiple sclerosis, enrolled in a pregnancy study.

The chain employs TRBV5-1 and TRBJ2-7; TRBD1 matches 10 bases. V was clipped by 4 bases and J by 3 bases; unmatched bases: 10. The germline CDR1 and CDR2 sequences are SGHRS and YFSETQ. The CDR3 has 16 amino acids. The DNA for the CDR3 is TGCGCCAGCAGCGCAGGGAGGGACAGGGGCCTCTACGAGCAGTACTTC. It translates to CASSAGRDRGLYEQYF.

V is TRBV28 and J is TRBJ2-3, with D possibly being TRBD2 (5 bases). With 6 bases removed from V and 11 bases from J, the gap between germline ends came to 18 bases. Germline CDR1 reads MDHEN; CDR2 reads SYDVKM. The CDR3 covers 13 residues. The CDR3 DNA reads TGTGCCAGCAGCACCCGGAACAACCGGGGGCAGTATTTT. It translates to CASSTRNNRGQYF.

This rearrangement joins TRBV19 to TRBJ1-1; D might be TRBD1 (5 bases). The length of the CDR3 is 14 residues. CDR1 is LNHDA and CDR2 is SQIVND in the germline V gene (reference sequence). Trimming cost V 3 bases and J 4 bases, with 12 bases left between them. In DNA form, the CDR3 reads TGTGCCAGTAGTATGGTTCAGGGTGGCACTGAAGCTTTCTTT. It yields the protein CASSMVQGGTEAFF.

This chain links TRBV7-2 with TRBJ2-7, with no clear D. The CDR3 totals 14 residues. Trimming cost V 1 base and J 3 bases, with 10 bases left between them. Germline V gene sequence: CDR1 SGHTA, CDR2 FQGNSA. The CDR3 region is CASSLGRIYYEQYF. Here the CDR3 DNA reads TGTGCCAGCAGCTTAGGCAGGATTTACTACGAGCAGTACTTC.

The rearrangement links TRBV7-9 to TRBJ2-7; D possibly corresponds to TRBD2 (5 bases). V lost 1 base, J lost 0 bases, and 10 bases lay in between. The CDR3 is 15 amino acids. Looked up from germline, CDR1 is SEHNR and CDR2 is FQNEAQ (reference sequence). This CDR3 is CASSLGVGSSYEQYF. As DNA, the CDR3 is TGTGCCAGCAGCTTAGGGGTAGGGAGCTCCTACGAGCAGTACTTC.

The CDR3 protein is CASGLVPYPGVGEQYF. CDR3 sequence (DNA): TGTGCTAGTGGTTTGGTACCCTACCCGGGAGTAGGCGAGCAGTACTTC. The chain uses TRBV12-5 and TRBJ2-7; D perhaps matches TRBD2 (6 bases). The germline V gene encodes CDR1 LGHNT and CDR2 FRNRAP. The CDR3 consists of 16 residues. V lost 0 bases to trimming and J lost 6 bases, with 18 bases between them. The full variable domain, in which reference TRBV12-5 and TRBJ2-7 provide the parts outside the CDR3, is DARVTQTPRHKVTEMGQEVTMRCQPILGHNTVFWYRQTMMQGLELLAYFRNRAPLDDSGMPKDRFSAEMPDATLATLKIQPSEPRDSAVYFCASGLVPYPGVGEQYFGPGTRLTVT.

The genes are TRBV19 and TRBJ2-5; D is perhaps TRBD2 (6 bases). The germline gives CDR1 LNHDA, CDR2 SQIVND (reference sequence). V shed 5 bases and J shed 5 bases, with 18 bases lying between them. The CDR3 totals 15 residues. CDR3 in DNA: TGTGCCAGTAGTGGATCCGGGAGAAGGTCGGAGACCCAGTACTTC. It is translated as CASSGSGRRSETQYF.

This rearrangement joins TRBV13 to TRBJ2-1; TRBD2 might be the D (5 bases). V was pared by 1 base and J by 8 bases, with 18 bases between. The CDR3 runs to 16 residues. Germline-derived CDR1 and CDR2 are PRHDT and FYEKMQ (reference sequence). The CDR3 reads CASSLEGGSSRDEQFF. CDR3 sequence (DNA): TGTGCCAGCAGCTTAGAAGGAGGCAGCTCGAGGGATGAGCAGTTCTTC.

This chain uses TRBV6-1 with TRBJ2-7, with 8 nucleotides matching TRBD1. The J segment lost 3 bases and the V segment lost 7 bases, leaving 8 bases of the junction unmatched. Looked up from germline, CDR1 is MNHNS and CDR2 is SASEGT. There are 14 residues in the CDR3. The CDR3 DNA sequence: TGTGCCAGCACGGAAGGACAGGGATACTACGAGCAGTACTTC. Residues: CASTEGQGYYEQYF.

The rearrangement links TRBV7-9 to TRBJ2-1; 7 bases are a match to TRBD2. CDR1 SEHNR and CDR2 FQNEAQ come from the germline V gene (reference sequence). The CDR3 is 16 residues long. The trim removed 2 bases at V and 2 bases at J, leaving 6 bases unmatched. CDR3 in amino acids: CASSLPGTTAYNEQFF. Written as DNA, the CDR3 is TGTGCCAGCAGCTTACCCGGGACTACCGCCTACAATGAGCAGTTCTTC.

This clone is a singleton in its sample. The rearrangement uses TRBV4-3 and TRBJ1-3, with D hard to call. CDR3 length: 17 amino acids. Trimming shortened V by 0 bases and J by 3 bases, and 15 bases separated the two germline ends. Looked up from germline, CDR1 is LGHNA and CDR2 is YSLEER. The DNA of the CDR3 is TGCGCCAGCAGCCAAGATAAGGACCGGGGTTTTGGAAACACCATATATTTT. This sequence encodes CASSQDKDRGFGNTIYF.

The rearrangement uses TRBV19 and TRBJ2-1, with TRBD2 matching over 8 bases. CDR3 length equals 16 residues. Germline V gives CDR1 LNHDA, CDR2 SQIVND (reference sequence). V lost 6 bases, J lost 6 bases, and 13 bases stayed unmatched. CDR3 sequence: CASRYRAAGDLNEQFF. In nucleotides, the CDR3 is TGTGCCAGTAGATATAGAGCAGCGGGAGATCTCAATGAGCAGTTCTTC.

The chain carries TRBV5-4 and TRBJ2-5; 7 bases agree with TRBD2. The germline V gene encodes CDR1 SGHNT and CDR2 YYREEE (reference sequence). The CDR3 loop spans 15 amino acids. The trim removed 0 bases at V and 4 bases at J, leaving 6 bases unmatched. The CDR3 protein is CASSLGRGLSETQYF. For the CDR3, the DNA is TGTGCCAGCAGCTTGGGAAGGGGACTATCAGAGACCCAGTACTTC.

The chain employs TRBV28 and TRBJ1-5, with D perhaps TRBD1 (6 bases). CDR1 is MDHEN and CDR2 is SYDVKM in the germline V gene. V was pared by 10 bases and J by 3 bases, with 22 bases between. The CDR3 is 16 residues long. Here the CDR3 DNA reads TGTGCCAACAAACTCGCAAAGCGGGACAACAATCAGCCCCAGCATTTT. Amino acid sequence: CANKLAKRDNNQPQHF. The entire variable domain, with the rest obtained from reference TRBV28 and TRBJ1-5, is as follows: DVKVTQSSRYLVKRTGEKVFLECVQDMDHENMFWYRQDPGLGLRLIYFSYDVKMKEKGDIPEGYSVSREKKERFSLILESASTNQTSMYLCANKLAKRDNNQPQHFGDGTRLSIL.

This clone showed up just a few times. CDR3 loop: CASSHGQSEAFF. The CDR3 coding sequence is TGTGCCAGCAGCCATGGACAGAGTGAAGCTTTCTTT. The V gene is TRBV7-9, the J gene TRBJ1-1, with TRBD1 as a possible D gene (6 bases). The germline gives CDR1 SEHNR, CDR2 FQNEAQ (reference sequence). V lost 5 bases to trimming and J lost 7 bases, with 11 bases between them. The CDR3 runs 12 residues. Complete variable domain (other parts from reference TRBV7-9 and TRBJ1-1): DTGVSQNPRHKITKRGQNVTFRCDPISEHNRLYWYRQTLGQGPEFLTYFQNEAQLEKSRLLSDRFSAERPKGSFSTLEIQRTEQGDSAMYLCASSHGQSEAFFGQGTRLTVV.

CDR3 bases: TGTGCCAGCAGTTTTCGGGGTGGGTTGACTGAAGCTTTCTTT. Its protein product is CASSFRGGLTEAFF. J is TRBJ1-1 and V is TRBV28; no clear D gene. The CDR3 consists of 14 residues. Germline V gene lookup returns CDR1 MDHEN and CDR2 SYDVKM. V dropped 3 bases and J dropped 5 bases, with 13 bases sitting between them.

The chain is built from TRBV7-9 and TRBJ1-3; D gene ambiguous. The CDR3 is 14 residues long. The germline V gene has CDR1 SEHNR and CDR2 FQNEAQ (reference sequence). V was clipped by 2 bases and J by 0 bases, with 5 bases between them. The CDR3 coding sequence is TGTGCCAGCAGCTTACCCCTCTCTGGAAACACCATATATTTT. Translated: CASSLPLSGNTIYF.

The chain uses TRBV28 and TRBJ2-3; TRBD2 aligns across 14 bases. V trimming: 7 bases; J trimming: 5 bases; junction bases outside the gene matches: 14. Looked up from germline, CDR1 is MDHEN and CDR2 is SYDVKM. This CDR3 contains 18 residues. The CDR3 sequence is CASTLGKGTSGRGDTQYF. The DNA for the CDR3 is TGTGCCAGCACCCTAGGGAAGGGGACTAGCGGGAGAGGAGATACGCAGTATTTT. Using reference TRBV28 and TRBJ2-3 for the parts outside the CDR3, the full variable domain is DVKVTQSSRYLVKRTGEKVFLECVQDMDHENMFWYRQDPGLGLRLIYFSYDVKMKEKGDIPEGYSVSREKKERFSLILESASTNQTSMYLCASTLGKGTSGRGDTQYFGPGTRLTVL.

The rearrangement uses TRBV7-9 and TRBJ2-7; TRBD2 agrees at 8 bases. The CDR3 sequence is 14 residues long. CDR1 and CDR2 (germline): SEHNR, FQNEAQ (reference sequence). J gave up 6 bases and V 1 base, and 5 bases lay outside the gene matches. The CDR3 DNA reads TGTGCCAGCAGCTTAGGGGAACGGGGGGGCGAGCAGTACTTC. Amino acids: CASSLGERGGEQYF.

This chain joins TRBV27 and TRBJ2-1; possible D gene TRBD2, 5 bases. Trimming shortened V by 5 bases and J by 2 bases, and 7 bases separated the two germline ends. CDR3 length equals 13 residues. Germline loops: CDR1 MNHEY, CDR2 SMNVEV (reference sequence). Written as DNA, the CDR3 is TGTGCCAGCAGTCTAGCCACCTACAATGAGCAGTTCTTC. Its translation is CASSLATYNEQFF.

This chain joins TRBV30 and TRBJ2-3, with 8 positions matching TRBD1. Germline assignment: CDR1 GTSNPN and CDR2 SVGIG (reference sequence). This CDR3 has 12 residues. J gave up 6 bases and V 6 bases, and 5 bases lay outside the gene matches. DNA for the CDR3: TGTGCCTGCAGGGGGCCGGGGGATACGCAGTATTTT. This encodes CACRGPGDTQYF.

This clone is a singleton in its sample. This chain connects TRBV7-9 to TRBJ2-2, with 13 bases that match TRBD2. Germline CDR1 SEHNR, CDR2 FQNEAQ (reference sequence). V dropped 5 bases and J dropped 4; count of bases not matched to a gene: 4. This CDR3 region has 16 residues. CDR3 protein: CASSLLAGGPTGELFF. CDR3 nucleotide sequence: TGTGCCAGCAGCCTACTAGCGGGAGGGCCCACCGGGGAGCTGTTTTTT.

In DNA, the CDR3 is TGTGCCAGTCGGGAGGGGGCCCTGGCTAATGAAAAACTGTTTTTT. This sequence encodes CASREGALANEKLFF. The genes are TRBV28 and TRBJ1-4, with 7 bases aligning to TRBD1. Losses at the gene ends were 9 bases for V and 3 bases for J; bases not matched to a gene: 10. Germline-derived CDR1 and CDR2 are MDHEN and SYDVKM. The CDR3 is made up of 15 amino acids.

V usage is TRBV11-3 and J usage is TRBJ2-4; 10 positions match TRBD2. CDR1 and CDR2 from the germline V gene are SGHNT and YENEEA. The CDR3 runs 15 residues. After removal of 5 bases from V and 6 bases from J, the junction contained 7 bases not matched to a gene. The CDR3 DNA follows: TGTGCCAGCAGCCAGCGGGAGGGCCCGGGAAACATTCAGTACTTC. This codes for CASSQREGPGNIQYF.

DNA of the CDR3: TGTGCCAGCAGCCTACTAGCGGGAGGGGGGTACCAAGAGACCCAGTACTTC. It specifies CASSLLAGGGYQETQYF. The chain recombines TRBV11-1 with TRBJ2-5; 13 nucleotides agree with TRBD2. Germline V gives CDR1 SGHAT, CDR2 FQDESV (reference sequence). With V trimmed by 5 bases and J by 0 bases, 6 bases remained unmatched. The CDR3 is 17 residues long.

The rearrangement links TRBV2 to TRBJ2-3; D perhaps matches TRBD2 (5 bases). Deletions cut 5 bases from V and 13 bases from J, with 22 bases between. The length of the CDR3 is 14 residues. Germline V gives CDR1 SNHLY, CDR2 FYNNEI. The CDR3 nucleotides are TGTGCCAGCAGTAAAACGGTAAGGGAGACTGGGAAGTATTTT. This codes for CASSKTVRETGKYF.

V and J are TRBV9 and TRBJ2-1; 11 bases are a match to TRBD1. The CDR3 length is 16 residues. Germline trimming cut 0 bases from V and 7 bases from J; bases unmatched to any gene: 6. The germline CDR1 and CDR2 sequences are SGDLS and YYNGEE. CDR3 DNA sequence: TGTGCCAGCAGCGTAGCGGGGACAGGGGGGGGGAATGAGCAGTTCTTC. This translates into CASSVAGTGGGNEQFF.